This TCR beta chain was identified during a study of blood T cell repertoires in COVID-19. In the study overall: Samples of COVID-19 (acute and convalescent) were obtained from the United States, Italy and Spain.

Clones were sequenced by immunoSEQ multiplex PCR, and TCRdb holds only the in-frame ones, with some missing. The sample shows about 55,000 clones, under 85% of them seen only once. The sample was peripheral blood. The clonotype originates from a woman aged 55-70 years with acute or convalescent COVID-19.

CDR3 loop: CASSRQASVGEQYF. CDR3 in DNA: TGTGCCAGCAGTAGACAGGCCTCCGTTGGCGAGCAGTACTTC. The gene calls are TRBV2 and TRBJ2-7, with D possibly matching TRBD1 (6 bases). CDR3 length equals 14 residues. In germline, CDR1 is SNHLY, CDR2 FYNNEI. Deletions cut 5 bases from V and 6 bases from J, with 17 bases between.